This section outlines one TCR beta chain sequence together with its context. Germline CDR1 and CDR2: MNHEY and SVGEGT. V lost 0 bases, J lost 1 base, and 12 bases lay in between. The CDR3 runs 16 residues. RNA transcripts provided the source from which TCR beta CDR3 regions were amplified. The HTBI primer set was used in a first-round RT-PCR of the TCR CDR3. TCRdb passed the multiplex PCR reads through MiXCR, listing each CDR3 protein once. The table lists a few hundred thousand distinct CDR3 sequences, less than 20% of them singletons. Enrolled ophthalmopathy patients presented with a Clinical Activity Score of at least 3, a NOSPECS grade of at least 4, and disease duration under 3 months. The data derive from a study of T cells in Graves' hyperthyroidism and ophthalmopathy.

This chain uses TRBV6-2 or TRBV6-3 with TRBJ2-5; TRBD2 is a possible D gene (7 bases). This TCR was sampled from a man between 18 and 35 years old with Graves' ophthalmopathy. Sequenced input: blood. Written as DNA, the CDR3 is TGTGCCAGCAGTTACTCGATGGGGGGGGCCCAAGAGACCCAGTACTTC. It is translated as CASSYSMGGAQETQYF.